This T cell receptor beta chain was sequenced in a study of blood T cell repertoires in COVID-19. Here immunoSEQ multiplex PCR was the method, and the copy in TCRdb shows in-frame clones only, minus some. The sample consists of 100,000 to 150,000 clones, 79% of them appearing once. The germline V and J ends were trimmed by 1 base and 4 bases, with 10 bases remaining between them. The CDR3 is 15 amino acids. Germline values: CDR1 SNHLY, CDR2 FYNNEI. The clonotype comes from a man aged 40-49 years with active or convalescent COVID-19. Sequences were obtained from peripheral blood. The V call is TRBV2, the J call TRBJ2-2; tentative D call: TRBD1 (5 bases). The CDR3 DNA is TGTGCCAGCAGTGAAGTTCAGGGAAGCACCGGGGAGCTGTTTTTT. Translated: CASSEVQGSTGELFF.